These T cell receptor beta chains were read from a single sample in a study of T-cell memory formation after mild COVID-19. TCRdb passed the 5' RACE reads through MiXCR, listing each CDR3 protein once. The sample includes 140,000 to 150,000 distinct CDR3 sequences, less than 25% of them seen just once. The sample comprised PBMCs or a T cell subset sorted from them (not recorded which). The source of these receptors is an adult woman who had mild COVID-19 (a few samples of this study predate the infection). Cell type and time point are not known. CDR3s include the opening cysteine and the closing phenylalanine or tryptophan. A D gene is named only where the DNA matches it firmly. Only part of the rows carry a size: once, few, many, or a class if the clone is expanded.

CDR3 length | J gene | clone size | D gene | V gene | CDR3 protein | CDR3 DNA
14 | TRBJ2-1 | . | . | TRBV7-6 | CASSGGLQYNEQFF | TGTGCCAGCAGCGGGGGACTTCAGTACAATGAGCAGTTCTTC
13 | TRBJ1-1 | . | . | TRBV12-3/TRBV12-4 | CASSLGVGNEAFF | TGTGCCAGCAGTTTAGGTGTGGGAAATGAAGCTTTCTTT
18 | TRBJ2-6 | few | TRBD1 | TRBV9 | CASSFGGTGLSGANVLTF | TGTGCCAGCAGCTTCGGGGGGACAGGGCTTTCTGGGGCCAACGTCCTGACTTTC
14 | TRBJ1-1 | . | TRBD1 | TRBV5-4 | CASSLNRGWNEAFF | TGTGCCAGCAGCTTGAACAGGGGGTGGAATGAAGCTTTCTTT
15 | TRBJ2-5 | . | TRBD2 | TRBV11-2 | CASSLDRGSGETQYF | TGTGCCAGCAGCTTAGATCGGGGTAGCGGGGAGACCCAGTACTTC
14 | TRBJ2-7 | few | . | TRBV9 | CASSVDPAPYEQYF | TGTGCCAGCAGCGTGGACCCGGCCCCCTACGAGCAGTACTTC
13 | TRBJ1-1 | . | . | TRBV9 | CASSPWPGTEAFF | TGTGCCAGCAGCCCCTGGCCGGGCACTGAAGCTTTCTTT
15 | TRBJ1-1 | few | . | TRBV20-1 | CSARDKRDGITEAFF | TGCAGTGCTAGAGATAAGAGGGACGGAATCACTGAAGCTTTCTTT
14 | TRBJ1-2 | . | TRBD1 | TRBV15 | CATSRQGAGYGYTF | TGTGCCACCAGCAGACAGGGGGCAGGCTATGGCTACACCTTC
13 | TRBJ1-1 | few | . | TRBV29-1 | CSVDVVLNTEAFF | TGCAGCGTTGACGTCGTCCTCAACACTGAAGCTTTCTTT
12 | TRBJ1-1 | few | . | TRBV29-1 | CSVEDGAPEAFF | TGCAGCGTTGAAGATGGCGCCCCTGAAGCTTTCTTT
15 | TRBJ2-7 | . | TRBD2 | TRBV4-3 | CASSRSREASYEQYF | TGCGCCAGCAGCCGTTCTCGGGAGGCCAGCTACGAGCAGTACTTC
15 | TRBJ2-1 | medium-sized | . | TRBV6-9 | CASSLEGSSYNEQFF | TGTGCCAGCAGTTTAGAGGGGAGCTCCTACAATGAGCAGTTCTTC
15 | TRBJ2-7 | few | TRBD2 | TRBV19 | CASSTELAGVYEQYF | TGTGCCAGTAGTACGGAACTAGCGGGAGTCTACGAGCAGTACTTC
13 | TRBJ2-1 | few | . | TRBV5-1 | CASSLGWGNEQFF | TGCGCCAGCAGCTTGGGTTGGGGGAATGAGCAGTTCTTC
15 | TRBJ1-2 | few | . | TRBV27 | CASSTTTEANYGYTF | TGTGCCAGCAGTACAACGACAGAAGCTAACTATGGCTACACCTTC
15 | TRBJ2-5 | . | TRBD2 | TRBV29-1 | CSVDPSGGVRETQYF | TGCAGCGTTGACCCTAGCGGGGGGGTCCGGGAGACCCAGTACTTC
12 | TRBJ1-2 | . | . | TRBV4-1 | CASSQDSSGLFF | TGCGCCAGCAGCCAAGATTCTTCAGGTTTGTTCTTC
17 | TRBJ1-1 | few | . | TRBV6-2/TRBV6-3 | CASSYLEDSPWGTEAFF | TGTGCCAGCAGTTATCTTGAGGACAGCCCATGGGGCACTGAAGCTTTCTTT
15 | TRBJ2-7 | . | . | TRBV4-1 | CASSQGEDSSYEQYF | TGCGCCAGCAGCCAAGGGGAGGACAGCTCCTACGAGCAGTACTTC
16 | TRBJ1-2 | . | . | TRBV6-1 | CARSRKAENSNYGYTF | TGTGCCAGAAGTAGAAAGGCAGAGAATTCTAACTATGGCTACACCTTC
12 | TRBJ1-6 | . | . | TRBV25-1 | CASTGPNSPLHF | TGTGCCAGTACGGGTCCAAATTCACCCCTCCACTTT
14 | TRBJ2-2 | few | . | TRBV27 | CASRIIEGTGELFF | TGTGCCAGCAGAATCATTGAGGGAACCGGGGAGCTGTTTTTT
12 | TRBJ1-1 | . | . | TRBV30 | CAWSGGATEAFF | TGTGCCTGGAGTGGAGGGGCCACGGAAGCTTTCTTT
14 | TRBJ1-1 | . | . | TRBV4-3 | CASSHLGVSRGAFF | TGCGCCAGCAGCCACCTTGGAGTCAGTCGGGGGGCTTTCTTT
15 | TRBJ2-1 | few | TRBD1 | TRBV12-3/TRBV12-4 | CASSPGQTTYNEQFF | TGTGCCAGCAGTCCGGGACAGACGACTTACAATGAGCAGTTCTTC
16 | TRBJ1-1 | . | . | TRBV7-9 | CASSLAQAGPNTEAFF | TGTGCCAGCAGCTTGGCACAGGCGGGGCCGAACACTGAAGCTTTCTTT
15 | TRBJ1-5 | . | TRBD1 | TRBV6-5 | CASRGQGVSNQHQHF | TGTGCCAGCAGGGGACAGGGGGTGAGCAATCAGCACCAGCATTTT
15 | TRBJ2-7 | once | TRBD1 | TRBV6-5 | CASSYSGTGGHEQYF | TGTGCCAGCAGTTACTCCGGGACAGGGGGCCACGAGCAGTACTTC
12 | TRBJ2-1 | . | TRBD1 | TRBV29-1 | CRGQGIGNEQFF | TGCAGGGGACAGGGTATCGGGAATGAGCAGTTCTTC
15 | TRBJ2-7 | . | . | TRBV4-1 | CASSPLAAGHYEQYF | TGCGCCAGCAGCCCCCTAGCCGCTGGACATTACGAGCAGTACTTC
14 | TRBJ2-7 | few | TRBD2 | TRBV6-6 | CASSQAGEYYEQYF | TGTGCCAGCAGCCAGGCGGGGGAATACTACGAGCAGTACTTC
14 | TRBJ2-7 | . | . | TRBV5-1 | CASSLRHQLYEQYF | TGCGCCAGCAGCTTGCGTCACCAACTCTACGAGCAGTACTTC
14 | TRBJ2-5 | . | . | TRBV15 | CATSRVEELETQYF | TGTGCCACCAGCAGAGTTGAAGAGCTGGAGACCCAGTACTTC
14 | TRBJ2-3 | . | . | TRBV25-1 | CASSEPASTDTQYF | TGTGCCAGCAGTGAACCCGCTAGCACAGATACGCAGTATTTT
17 | TRBJ2-3 | . | TRBD2 | TRBV27 | CASSLRVGSGDTDTQYF | TGTGCCAGCAGTTTAAGGGTGGGGAGCGGGGACACAGATACGCAGTATTTT
13 | TRBJ2-7 | . | . | TRBV7-6 | CASSLVDPAEQYF | TGTGCCAGCAGCCTAGTGGACCCAGCCGAGCAGTACTTC
14 | TRBJ2-7 | . | TRBD1 | TRBV5-6 | CASSTTGLDYEQYF | TGTGCCAGCAGCACGACAGGGCTGGACTACGAGCAGTACTTC
15 | TRBJ2-1 | few | TRBD2 | TRBV7-8 | CASSLVAGDNNEQFF | TGTGCCAGCAGCTTAGTAGCGGGGGATAACAATGAGCAGTTCTTC
15 | TRBJ2-1 | . | . | TRBV29-1 | CSVEAGRSVYTEQFF | TGCAGCGTTGAAGCGGGCCGGTCGGTCTACACTGAGCAGTTCTTC